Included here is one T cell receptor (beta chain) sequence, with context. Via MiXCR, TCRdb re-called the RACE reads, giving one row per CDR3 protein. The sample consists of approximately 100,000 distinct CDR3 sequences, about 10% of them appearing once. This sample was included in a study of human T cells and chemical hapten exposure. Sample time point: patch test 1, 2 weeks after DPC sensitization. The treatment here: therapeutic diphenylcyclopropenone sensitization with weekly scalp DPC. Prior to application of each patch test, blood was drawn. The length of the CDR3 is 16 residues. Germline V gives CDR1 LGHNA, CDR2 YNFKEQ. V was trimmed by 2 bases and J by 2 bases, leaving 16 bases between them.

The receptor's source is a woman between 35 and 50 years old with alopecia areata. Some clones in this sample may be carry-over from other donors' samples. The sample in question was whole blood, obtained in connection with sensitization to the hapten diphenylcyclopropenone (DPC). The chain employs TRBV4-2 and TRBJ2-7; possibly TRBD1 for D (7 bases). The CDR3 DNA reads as TGTGCCAGCAGCCAATCTTCGGGACAGCGGGCCTACGAGCAGTACTTC. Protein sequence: CASSQSSGQRAYEQYF.